This TCR beta chain was recovered during a study of response to subunit inactivated influenza vaccine. Notes on the study in general: New T cells are recruited in small numbers by each seasonal influenza vaccination, according to the authors' suggestion.

This clonotype was recorded a few times. Its antigen remains unknown. V dropped 2 bases and J dropped 3; count of bases not matched to a gene: 4. Germline lookup yields CDR1 MNHEY and CDR2 SVGAGI. The CDR3 has 15 residues. Each CDR3 protein gets one entry after TCRdb re-called the RT-PCR reads with MiXCR. The top ten clones hold 6.5% to 8.5% of a sample with approximately 700,000 distinct CDR3 sequences, approximately 15% of them seen once. This chain connects TRBV6-5 to TRBJ2-3, with TRBD2 identical over 8 bases. The receptor was derived from a man in his fifties who received an inactivated influenza vaccine. Sequenced material: PBMCs from blood, taken about 14 days before vaccination. Written as DNA, the CDR3 is TGTGCCAGCAGTTACGCAGCGGGGGCAACAGATACGCAGTATTTT. Translation: CASSYAAGATDTQYF.